A single TCR beta chain is shown here with its context. This sample is drawn from a study of cytomegalovirus exposure and HLA in healthy donors. There are 13 residues in the CDR3. Germline V gene sequence: CDR1 LNHDA, CDR2 SQIVND (reference sequence). V lost 4 bases to trimming and J lost 4 bases, with 10 bases between them. The primer mix had 60 Vbeta and 13 Jbeta primers. Data came from immunoSEQ multiplex PCR; TCRdb stores just in-frame clones and leaves some out. The data show about 120,000 clones, roughly 80% seen once. The chain couples TRBV19 to TRBJ1-2, with D possibly being TRBD1 (6 bases). This receptor was taken from a man between 60 and 75 years old in good health and CMV-seropositive. Material: PBMCs. CDR3 in amino acids: CASSSLDSYGYTF. CDR3 in DNA: TGTGCCAGTAGTAGTCTGGACAGCTATGGCTACACCTTC.